Reported below is one T cell receptor (beta chain). V lost 8 bases and J lost 5, with 15 bases in between. CDR1 is MNHEY, CDR2 SMNVEV, per germline (reference sequence). The CDR3 spans 13 residues. As the sequencing template, cDNA was produced by extracting RNA and reverse transcribing it. The repertoire was sequenced with immunoSEQ multiplex PCR; TCRdb's copy has only in-frame clones and lacks some. The sample carries around 120,000 clones, 60% to 65% recorded once. This sample was included in a study of CD8+ T cells in alopecia areata. As for treatment: oral pan-JAK inhibitor, 5-10 mg twice daily. Lesional scalp punch biopsies and peripheral blood came from alopecia areata patients. Separation by sorting yielded CD4+ and CD8+ T cells from PBMCs.

The rearrangement uses TRBV27 and TRBJ1-1; D is unresolved. The source material was CD4+ T cells sorted from blood, sampled at week 4, from a patient treated with tofacitinib. This receptor was identified in a human donor with alopecia areata. CDR3 loop: CASARTGGTEAFF. CDR3 nucleotide sequence: TGTGCCAGCGCAAGGACGGGAGGAACTGAAGCTTTCTTT.